This TCR beta chain was profiled in a study of Graves' ophthalmopathy and Graves' hyperthyroidism. Only newly diagnosed hyperthyroidism patients aged 18 to 65, with under 2 months' duration, were enrolled. Trimming took off 0 bases at V and 0 bases at J, with 9 bases between the two ends. The CDR3 is 15 amino acids. Per germline, CDR1 SGDLS and CDR2 YYNGEE. For repertoire sequencing, the TCR beta CDR3 regions were amplified from RNA transcripts. The first-round RT-PCR employed HTBI primers together with the Qiagen OneStep RT-PCR kit. A multiplex PCR was then performed as the second round. MiXCR, applied by TCRdb to the multiplex PCR reads, yields one record per CDR3 protein. The data show over a million distinct CDR3 sequences, less than 45% seen once. This clonotype was recorded once. A read error may explain this, as a much larger clone is one base away.

Sequencing was carried out using peripheral blood or thyroid tissue (not recorded which). The chain joins TRBV9 to TRBJ1-1, with D uncertain. The sequence derives from an adult man with Graves' hyperthyroidism. The CDR3: CASSVGGSLNTEAFF. CDR3 nucleotide sequence: TGTGCCAGCAGCGTAGGAGGGAGCCTGAACACTGAAGCTTTCTTT. Full variable domain (remainder filled in from reference TRBV9 and TRBJ1-1): DSGVTQTPKHLITATGQRVTLRCSPRSGDLSVYWYQQSLDQGLQFLIQYYNGEERAKGNILERFSAQQFPDLHSELNLSSLELGDSALYFCASSVGGSLNTEAFFGQGTRLTVV.